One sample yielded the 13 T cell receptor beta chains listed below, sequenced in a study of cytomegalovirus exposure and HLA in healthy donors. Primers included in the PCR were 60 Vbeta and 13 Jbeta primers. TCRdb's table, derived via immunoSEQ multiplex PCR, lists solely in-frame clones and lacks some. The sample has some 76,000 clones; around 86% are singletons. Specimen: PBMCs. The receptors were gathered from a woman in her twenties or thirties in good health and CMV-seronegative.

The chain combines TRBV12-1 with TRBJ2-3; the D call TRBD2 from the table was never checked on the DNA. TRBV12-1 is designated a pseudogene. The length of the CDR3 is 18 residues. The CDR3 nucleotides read TGTGCCAGCAGCTTACCATTTTGCGGGGAGGGGAGCACAGATACGCAGTATTTT. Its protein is CASSLPFCGEGSTDTQYF.

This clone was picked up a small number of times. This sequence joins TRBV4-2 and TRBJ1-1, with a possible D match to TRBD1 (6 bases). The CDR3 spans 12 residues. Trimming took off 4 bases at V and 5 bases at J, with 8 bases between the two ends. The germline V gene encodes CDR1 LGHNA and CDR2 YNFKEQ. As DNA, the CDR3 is TGTGCCAGCAGCCTCAGGGGTACTGAAGCTTTCTTT. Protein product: CASSLRGTEAFF.

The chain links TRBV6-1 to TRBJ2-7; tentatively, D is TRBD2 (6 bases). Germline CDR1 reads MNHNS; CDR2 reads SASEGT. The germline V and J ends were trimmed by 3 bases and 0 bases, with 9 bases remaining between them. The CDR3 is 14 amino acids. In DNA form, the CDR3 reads TGTGCCAGCAGTGAGGCGGGGTCCTCCTACGAGCAGTACTTC. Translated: CASSEAGSSYEQYF.

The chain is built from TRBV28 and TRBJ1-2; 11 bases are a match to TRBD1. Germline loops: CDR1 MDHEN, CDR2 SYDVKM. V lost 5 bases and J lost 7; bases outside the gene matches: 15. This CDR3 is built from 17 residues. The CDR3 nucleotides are TGTGCCAGCAGTATACCGGACAGGGGGCGCACAATGGGTGGCTACACCTTC. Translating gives CASSIPDRGRTMGGYTF.

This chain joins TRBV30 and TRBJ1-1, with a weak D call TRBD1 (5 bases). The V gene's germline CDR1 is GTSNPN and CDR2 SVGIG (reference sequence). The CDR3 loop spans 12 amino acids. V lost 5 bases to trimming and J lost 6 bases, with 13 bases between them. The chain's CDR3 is CAWVPGNAEAFF. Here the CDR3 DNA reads TGTGCCTGGGTTCCAGGGAATGCTGAAGCTTTCTTT.

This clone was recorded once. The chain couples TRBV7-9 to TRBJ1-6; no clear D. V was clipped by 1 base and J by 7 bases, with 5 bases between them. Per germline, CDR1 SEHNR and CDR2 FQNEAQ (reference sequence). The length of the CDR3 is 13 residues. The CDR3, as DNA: TGTGCCAGCAGCTTAGAACGGAATTCACCCCTCCACTTT. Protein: CASSLERNSPLHF.

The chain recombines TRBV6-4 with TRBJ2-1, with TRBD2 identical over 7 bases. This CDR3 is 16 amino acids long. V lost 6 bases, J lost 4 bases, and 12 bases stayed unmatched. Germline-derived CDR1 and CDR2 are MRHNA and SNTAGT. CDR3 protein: CASRVGEGRYYNEQFF. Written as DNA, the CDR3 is TGTGCCAGCAGAGTCGGGGAGGGAAGATATTACAATGAGCAGTTCTTC.

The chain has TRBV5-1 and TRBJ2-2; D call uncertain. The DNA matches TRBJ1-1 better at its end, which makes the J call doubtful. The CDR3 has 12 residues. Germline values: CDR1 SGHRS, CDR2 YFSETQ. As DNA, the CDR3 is TGCGCCAGCAGCTTGGTGGGCACTGAAGCTTTCTTT. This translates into CASSLVGTEAFF.

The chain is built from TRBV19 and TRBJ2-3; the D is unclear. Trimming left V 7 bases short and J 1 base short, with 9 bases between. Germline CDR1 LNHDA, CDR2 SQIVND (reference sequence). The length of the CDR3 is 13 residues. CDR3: CASTATGTDTQYF. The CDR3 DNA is TGTGCCAGTACCGCGACTGGCACAGATACGCAGTATTTT.

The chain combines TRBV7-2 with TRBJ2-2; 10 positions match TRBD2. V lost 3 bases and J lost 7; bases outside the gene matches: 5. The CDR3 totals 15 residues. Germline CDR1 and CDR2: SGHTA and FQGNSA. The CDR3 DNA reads TGTGCCAGCAGCTTTCTAGCGGGAGTAGGCGGGGAGCTGTTTTTT. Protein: CASSFLAGVGGELFF.

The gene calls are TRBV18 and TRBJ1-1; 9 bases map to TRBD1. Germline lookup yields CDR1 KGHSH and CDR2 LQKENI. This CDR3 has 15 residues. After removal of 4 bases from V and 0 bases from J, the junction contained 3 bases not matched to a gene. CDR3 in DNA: TGTGCCAGCTCACTGTACAGGGGGCTGAACACTGAAGCTTTCTTT. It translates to CASSLYRGLNTEAFF.

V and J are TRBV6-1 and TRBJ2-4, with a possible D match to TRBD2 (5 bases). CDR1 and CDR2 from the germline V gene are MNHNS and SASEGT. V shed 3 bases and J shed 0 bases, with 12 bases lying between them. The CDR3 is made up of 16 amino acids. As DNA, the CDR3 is TGTGCCAGCAGTGACGGACTCTCCCTAGCCAAAAACATTCAGTACTTC. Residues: CASSDGLSLAKNIQYF.

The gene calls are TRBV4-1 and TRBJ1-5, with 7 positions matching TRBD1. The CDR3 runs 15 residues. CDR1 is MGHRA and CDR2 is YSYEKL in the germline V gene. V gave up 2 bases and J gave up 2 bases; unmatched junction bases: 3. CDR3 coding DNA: TGCGCCAGCAGCCAACAGGGGGGAGGCAATCAGCCCCAGCATTTT. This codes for CASSQQGGGNQPQHF.